One and the same sample provided the 24 T cell receptor beta chains below, sequenced in a study of blood T cell repertoires in COVID-19. Repertoires were generated with immunoSEQ multiplex PCR, while TCRdb's copy carries only in-frame clones and drops some. This sample has about 170,000 clones, with around 79% found just once. The sample consisted of PBMCs or T cells enriched from blood (not recorded which). The receptors come from a woman between 70 and 85 years old in a cohort exposed to, infected with or recovered from COVID-19 (not recorded which).

This chain links TRBV12-3 or TRBV12-4 with TRBJ1-5, with TRBD1 as a possible D gene (5 bases). The CDR3 consists of 13 residues. With 2 bases removed from V and 7 bases from J, the gap between germline ends came to 9 bases. CDR3 coding DNA: TGTGCCAGCAGTTTACTGGCAGGGCAGCCCCAGCATTTT. Its protein is CASSLLAGQPQHF.

The chain employs TRBV19 and TRBJ2-1; possibly TRBD2 for D (7 bases). Germline V CDR1 and CDR2: LNHDA, SQIVND (reference sequence). V was clipped by 6 bases and J by 2 bases, with 14 bases between them. The CDR3 sequence is 15 residues long. CDR3 loop: CASRLGGRAYNEQFF. CDR3 DNA sequence: TGTGCCAGTAGACTAGGGGGGAGGGCCTACAATGAGCAGTTCTTC.

CDR3 nucleotide sequence: TGTGCCAGCAGCAGCCGAACAGGGACAGTAACCAAAAACATTCAGTACTTC. Encoded protein: CASSSRTGTVTKNIQYF. The chain joins TRBV5-4 to TRBJ2-4; 7 nucleotides align to TRBD1. V was clipped by 4 bases and J by 2 bases; unmatched bases: 12. The germline CDR1 and CDR2 sequences are SGHNT and YYREEE (reference sequence). The CDR3 runs to 17 residues.

This rearrangement joins TRBV13 to TRBJ2-2; no definite D call. The germline V gene has CDR1 PRHDT and CDR2 FYEKMQ (reference sequence). The CDR3 has 11 residues. V lost 5 bases and J 10 bases, leaving 8 bases between the germline ends. The CDR3 here is CASSARQELFF. CDR3 DNA sequence: TGTGCCAGCAGCGCCCGACAGGAGCTGTTTTTT.

This sequence joins TRBV7-8 and TRBJ1-2; D possibly corresponds to TRBD1 (5 bases). The V gene lost 2 bases and the J gene lost 4 bases, with 14 bases spanning the gap. The length of the CDR3 is 15 residues. Germline lookup yields CDR1 SGHVS and CDR2 FQNEAQ. CDR3 in amino acids: CASSLWGELTYGYTF. Here the CDR3 DNA reads TGTGCCAGCAGCTTATGGGGGGAGCTTACCTATGGCTACACCTTC.

This clone was detected once. This rearrangement joins TRBV7-2 to TRBJ2-1; 13 positions match TRBD2. V was clipped by 3 bases and J by 7 bases; unmatched bases: 3. There are 15 residues in the CDR3. Looked up from germline, CDR1 is SGHTA and CDR2 is FQGNSA. This chain's CDR3 is CASSFAGLAGNEQFF. The CDR3 coding sequence is TGTGCCAGCAGCTTCGCGGGACTAGCGGGAAATGAGCAGTTCTTC. Drawing the rest from reference TRBV7-2 and TRBJ2-1, the complete variable domain is GAGVSQSPSNKVTEKGKDVELRCDPISGHTALYWYRQSLGQGLEFLIYFQGNSAPDKSGLPSDRFSAERTGGSVSTLTIQRTQQEDSAVYLCASSFAGLAGNEQFFGPGTRLTVL.

The V gene is TRBV6-5, the J gene TRBJ1-1; 7 bases align to TRBD1. Germline V gives CDR1 MNHEY, CDR2 SVGAGI. This CDR3 has 15 amino acids. V lost 8 bases, J lost 6 bases, and 15 bases stayed unmatched. The CDR3 is CASQTGAAPEAEAFF. The CDR3 DNA is TGTGCCAGCCAAACAGGGGCTGCACCGGAGGCTGAAGCTTTCTTT.

The chain employs TRBV13 and TRBJ2-1, with TRBD2 as a possible D gene (5 bases). The CDR3 covers 14 residues. Germline loops: CDR1 PRHDT, CDR2 FYEKMQ (reference sequence). The ends were cut back, 4 bases at V and 1 base at J, with 8 bases in the middle. The CDR3 sequence: CASSSTSSYNEQFF. CDR3 coding DNA: TGTGCCAGCAGCTCCACTAGTTCCTACAATGAGCAGTTCTTC. The variable domain in full, completed from reference TRBV13 and TRBJ2-1, reads AAGVIQSPRHLIKEKRETATLKCYPIPRHDTVYWYQQGPGQDPQFLISFYEKMQSDKGSIPDRFSAQQFSDYHSELNMSSLELGDSALYFCASSSTSSYNEQFFGPGTRLTVL.

The rearrangement uses TRBV28 and TRBJ2-2, with D tentatively TRBD2 (7 bases). Trimming left V 8 bases short and J 3 bases short, with 16 bases between. There are 15 residues in the CDR3. CDR1 and CDR2 (germline): MDHEN, SYDVKM. The CDR3, as DNA: TGTGCCAGCGTCCCCGGGGGGCGCGACACCGGGGAGCTGTTTTTT. This gives the protein CASVPGGRDTGELFF.

This clone was seen once. V is TRBV4-2 and J is TRBJ2-2; D is possibly TRBD2 (6 bases). V was shortened by 5 bases and J by 4 bases, with 17 bases between the two germline ends. Germline V lookup: CDR1 LGHNA, CDR2 YNFKEQ. This CDR3 is 16 amino acids long. CDR3 protein: CASSSTRGFGTGELFF. CDR3 bases: TGTGCCAGCAGCTCGACTAGGGGCTTCGGCACCGGGGAGCTGTTTTTT.

The genes are TRBV7-3 and TRBJ2-5; 7 nucleotides align to TRBD1. Germline-derived CDR1 and CDR2 are SGHTA and FQGTGA. This CDR3 spans 14 amino acids. The V gene end was trimmed by 5 bases and the J gene end by 1 base; junction bases not matched to a gene: 4. The CDR3 loop reads CASSQQGTQETQYF. In nucleotides, the CDR3 is TGTGCCAGCAGCCAACAGGGGACCCAAGAGACCCAGTACTTC.

CDR3 sequence: CASSPGTRGYNEQFF. CDR3 bases: TGTGCCAGCAGCCCCGGGACTAGAGGCTACAATGAGCAGTTCTTC. This sequence joins TRBV5-4 and TRBJ2-1; TRBD2 matches 8 bases. The CDR3 is 15 residues long. Germline V gives CDR1 SGHNT, CDR2 YYREEE (reference sequence). V lost 4 bases and J lost 3; bases outside the gene matches: 6.

The gene calls are TRBV9 and TRBJ1-6; 9 positions match TRBD1. There are 17 residues in the CDR3. Germline values: CDR1 SGDLS, CDR2 YYNGEE. With 3 bases clipped from V and 7 bases from J, the junction kept 11 bases outside the gene matches. CDR3 loop: CASSGGPGQGMNSPLHF. The CDR3 DNA reads TGTGCCAGCAGCGGAGGGCCGGGACAGGGCATGAATTCACCCCTCCACTTT.

This sequence joins TRBV11-3 and TRBJ2-1; TRBD2 matches 7 bases. V was clipped by 8 bases and J by 2 bases; unmatched bases: 3. Germline CDR1 reads SGHNT; CDR2 reads YENEEA. The CDR3 has 13 amino acids. This chain's CDR3 is CASGGSTYNEQFF. The CDR3 coding sequence is TGTGCCAGCGGCGGGAGCACCTACAATGAGCAGTTCTTC.

V gene TRBV4-1 combines with J gene TRBJ2-1; 7 nucleotides line up with TRBD1. Germline values: CDR1 MGHRA, CDR2 YSYEKL. The trim removed 3 bases at V and 4 bases at J, leaving 6 bases unmatched. This CDR3 has 15 amino acids. As DNA, the CDR3 is TGCGCCAGCAGCCAGTTGACAGGGCCTTACAATGAGCAGTTCTTC. Protein: CASSQLTGPYNEQFF.

This chain connects TRBV27 to TRBJ2-5, with D unresolved. Germline lookup yields CDR1 MNHEY and CDR2 SMNVEV (reference sequence). The CDR3 runs 13 residues. Trimming stripped 5 bases from V and 1 base from J, with 8 bases between. The CDR3 loop is CASSGHFQETQYF. The CDR3 DNA reads as TGTGCCAGCAGTGGGCACTTCCAAGAGACCCAGTACTTC.

This rearrangement joins TRBV24-1 to TRBJ2-5; D is uncertain. Trimming took 5 bases from V and 0 from J, leaving 6 bases between them. Germline V gives CDR1 KGHDR, CDR2 SFDVKD. This CDR3 is 13 amino acids long. The CDR3 is CATSGGYQETQYF. DNA for the CDR3: TGTGCCACCAGTGGCGGCTACCAAGAGACCCAGTACTTC.

The CDR3 sequence: CASSYLSREPQHF. CDR3 coding DNA: TGTGCCAGCAGTTACCTGTCGAGGGAGCCCCAGCATTTT. The chain carries TRBV6-2 or TRBV6-3 and TRBJ1-5; D is ambiguous. The V and J ends lost 2 bases and 8 bases respectively, with 10 bases between them. This CDR3 is 13 amino acids long. Germline CDR1 is MNHEY and CDR2 is SVGEGT.

CDR3 DNA: TGCGCCAGCACCCGCGGAACCTCCTACAATGAGCAGTTCTTC. This gives the protein CASTRGTSYNEQFF. This chain uses TRBV5-1 with TRBJ2-1; no clear D gene. The V end was cut by 6 bases, the J end by 0 bases, with 10 bases between. The CDR3 spans 14 residues. Looked up from germline, CDR1 is SGHRS and CDR2 is YFSETQ.

This rearrangement joins TRBV28 to TRBJ2-7, with 9 bases that match TRBD1. After removal of 6 bases from V and 1 base from J, the junction contained 16 bases not matched to a gene. Germline V gene sequence: CDR1 MDHEN, CDR2 SYDVKM. The CDR3 has 18 amino acids. The CDR3 reads CASSPRPQGASKSYEQYF. The CDR3 bases are TGTGCCAGCAGCCCGAGGCCACAGGGGGCCTCGAAATCCTACGAGCAGTACTTC. The whole variable domain, remainder taken from reference TRBV28 and TRBJ2-7, is DVKVTQSSRYLVKRTGEKVFLECVQDMDHENMFWYRQDPGLGLRLIYFSYDVKMKEKGDIPEGYSVSREKKERFSLILESASTNQTSMYLCASSPRPQGASKSYEQYFGPGTRLTVT.

V is TRBV29-1 and J is TRBJ1-1; a weak D match, TRBD1 (6 bases). CDR1 is SQVTM and CDR2 is ANQGSEA in the germline V gene. Trimming took off 7 bases at V and 2 bases at J, with 11 bases between the two ends. This CDR3 region has 12 residues. The CDR3: CSAGTQNTEAFF. CDR3 coding DNA: TGCAGCGCCGGGACACAAAACACTGAAGCTTTCTTT.

The chain joins TRBV6-5 to TRBJ2-5, with D uncertain. The CDR3 sequence is 14 residues long. V lost 2 bases and J lost 7, with 14 bases in between. Germline loops: CDR1 MNHEY, CDR2 SVGAGI. The CDR3 nucleotides are TGTGCCAGCAGTTACGATCCCGGAACGGGGACCCAGTACTTC. This codes for CASSYDPGTGTQYF.

The chain recombines TRBV5-4 with TRBJ1-3; a weak D match, TRBD1 (6 bases). There are 17 residues in the CDR3. Germline V lookup: CDR1 SGHNT, CDR2 YYREEE (reference sequence). Trimming took 4 bases from V and 0 from J, leaving 17 bases between them. This chain's CDR3 is CASSRTGRGSSGNTIYF. CDR3 coding DNA: TGTGCCAGCAGCCGCACGGGCAGGGGAAGCTCTGGAAACACCATATATTTT.

The chain carries TRBV7-2 and TRBJ2-7, with 10 positions matching TRBD2. V gave up 4 bases and J gave up 0 bases; unmatched junction bases: 3. This CDR3 spans 15 amino acids. CDR1 SGHTA and CDR2 FQGNSA come from the germline V gene. This chain's CDR3 is CASSSWTSGSYEQYF. CDR3 nucleotides: TGTGCCAGCAGCTCATGGACTAGCGGCTCCTACGAGCAGTACTTC.